This T cell receptor (beta chain) emerged from a study of early T cells in non-severe SARS-CoV-2 infection. By its share, this clonotype is medium-sized. Each CDR3 protein is one row after TCRdb ran MiXCR on the 5' RACE reads. The sample shows tens of thousands of distinct CDR3 sequences, over 8.5% of them seen only once. This CDR3 has 15 amino acids. Germline CDR1 is MNHEY and CDR2 is SMNVEV (reference sequence). Trimming removed 7 bases at V and 2 bases at J, with 18 bases between. The TCR comes from an adult who was a healthcare worker with PCR-confirmed SARS-CoV-2 infection or an uninfected control (not recorded which). Sequencing was carried out using whole blood. The chain is built from TRBV27 and TRBJ2-7; D is unresolved. The CDR3 loop is CASTPTPGNPYEQYF. DNA of the CDR3: TGTGCCAGCACCCCTACCCCAGGAAATCCCTACGAGCAGTACTTC.